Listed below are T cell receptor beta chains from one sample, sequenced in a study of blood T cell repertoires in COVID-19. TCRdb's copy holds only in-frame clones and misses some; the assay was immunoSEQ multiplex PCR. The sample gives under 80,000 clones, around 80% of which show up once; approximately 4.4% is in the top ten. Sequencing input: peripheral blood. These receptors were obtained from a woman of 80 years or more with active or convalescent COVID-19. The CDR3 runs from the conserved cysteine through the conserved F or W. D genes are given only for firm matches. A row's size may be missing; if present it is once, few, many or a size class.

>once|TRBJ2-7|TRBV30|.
CAWSRSYEQYF
TGTGCCTGGAGTCGTTCCTACGAGCAGTACTTC
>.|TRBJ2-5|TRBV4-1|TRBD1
CASSRTSRTGVQETQYF
TGCGCCAGCAGCCGGACGTCCCGGACAGGGGTCCAAGAGACCCAGTACTTC
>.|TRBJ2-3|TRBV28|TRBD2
CASSTLGPIAGGVRDTQYF
TGTGCCAGCAGTACCCTGGGGCCTATAGCGGGGGGGGTGAGGGATACGCAGTATTTT
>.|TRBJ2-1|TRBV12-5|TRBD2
CASGLRRGLAGGFPNNEQFF
TGTGCTAGTGGTTTGAGACGGGGACTAGCGGGAGGGTTCCCCAACAATGAGCAGTTCTTC
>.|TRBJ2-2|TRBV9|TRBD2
CASSVSSGRAKAGELFF
TGTGCCAGCAGCGTGTCTAGCGGGAGGGCCAAGGCCGGGGAGCTGTTTTTT
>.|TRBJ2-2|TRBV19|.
CASSIVGGEAGELFF
TGTGCCAGTAGTATAGTCGGCGGGGAGGCCGGGGAGCTGTTTTTT
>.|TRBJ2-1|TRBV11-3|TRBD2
CASSLEGWGGNEQFF
TGTGCCAGCAGCTTAGAGGGGTGGGGGGGAAATGAGCAGTTCTTC
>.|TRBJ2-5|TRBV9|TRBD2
CASSTYGGASETQYF
TGTGCCAGCAGCACTTACGGGGGGGCTTCTGAGACCCAGTACTTC
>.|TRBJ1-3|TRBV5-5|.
CASSLGGFSGNTIYF
TGTGCCAGCAGCTTGGGCGGTTTCTCTGGAAACACCATATATTTT
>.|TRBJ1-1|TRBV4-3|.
CASSQGTAVTEAFF
TGCGCCAGCAGCCAAGGCACGGCGGTCACTGAAGCTTTCTTT
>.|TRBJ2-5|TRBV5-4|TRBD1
CASSLGTGVETQYF
TGTGCCAGCAGCTTGGGGACAGGGGTGGAGACCCAGTACTTC
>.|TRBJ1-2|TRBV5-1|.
CASRSLMEAAWGYTF
TGCGCCAGCAGATCCCTGATGGAGGCAGCCTGGGGCTACACCTTC
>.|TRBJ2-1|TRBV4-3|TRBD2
CASSQEVRTSGSNEQFF
TGCGCCAGCAGCCAAGAGGTCAGGACTAGCGGGAGCAATGAGCAGTTCTTC
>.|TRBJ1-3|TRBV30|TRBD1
CAGTVKGQGTGGNTIYF
TGTGCCGGAACGGTGAAGGGACAGGGCACTGGAGGAAACACCATATATTTT
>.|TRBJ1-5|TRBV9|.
CASSVGPQGNQPQHF
TGTGCCAGCAGCGTAGGTCCCCAGGGGAATCAGCCCCAGCATTTT
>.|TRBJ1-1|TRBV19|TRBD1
CASSIGQGGGLHTEAFF
TGTGCCAGTAGTATCGGACAGGGAGGGGGTTTGCACACTGAAGCTTTCTTT
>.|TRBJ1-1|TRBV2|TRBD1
CASRKVTGLFEAFF
TGTGCCAGCAGGAAAGTGACAGGGTTATTTGAAGCTTTCTTT
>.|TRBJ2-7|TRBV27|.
CASRTSAAHYEQYF
TGTGCCAGCAGAACCTCCGCGGCACACTACGAGCAGTACTTC
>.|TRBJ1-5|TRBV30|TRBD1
CAWSKGQGNNQPQHF
TGTGCCTGGAGTAAAGGACAGGGGAACAATCAGCCCCAGCATTTT
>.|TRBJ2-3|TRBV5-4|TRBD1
CASSSVGQGGSDTQYF
TGTGCCAGCAGCTCGGTAGGACAGGGAGGATCAGATACGCAGTATTTT
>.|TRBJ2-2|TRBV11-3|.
CASSLNIPGTPNTGELFF
TGTGCCAGCAGCTTAAATATTCCAGGGACACCGAACACCGGGGAGCTGTTTTTT
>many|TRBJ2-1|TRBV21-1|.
CASSKRGGYPCEQFF
.
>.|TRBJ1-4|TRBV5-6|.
CASSLGQTTNEKLFF
TGTGCCAGCAGCTTGGGACAGACAACTAATGAAAAACTGTTTTTT
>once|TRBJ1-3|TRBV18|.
CASSPPSSGFSGNTIYF
TGTGCCAGCTCACCACCGTCTTCAGGGTTCTCTGGAAACACCATATATTTT
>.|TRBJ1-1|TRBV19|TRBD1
CASRPGQRNTEAFF
TGTGCCAGTAGGCCGGGACAGAGGAACACTGAAGCTTTCTTT
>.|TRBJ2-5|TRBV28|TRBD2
CASSLGRGGAKETQYF
TGTGCCAGCAGTTTAGGGCGCGGGGGGGCGAAGGAGACCCAGTACTTC
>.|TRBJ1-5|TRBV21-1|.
CASSKVGTPVNQPQHF
TGTGCCAGCAGCAAAGTCGGGACACCGGTCAATCAGCCCCAGCATTTT
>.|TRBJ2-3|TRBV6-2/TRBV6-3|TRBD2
CASSYRFGLAGALTDTQYF
TGTGCCAGCAGTTACAGATTTGGACTAGCGGGGGCCCTCACAGATACGCAGTATTTT
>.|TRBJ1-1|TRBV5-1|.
CASSRTPGEVNTEAFF
TGCGCCAGCAGCCGTACCCCCGGGGAAGTGAACACTGAAGCTTTCTTT
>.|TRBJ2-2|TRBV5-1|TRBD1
CASSWGDRSGELFF
TGCGCCAGCAGCTGGGGGGACAGGAGCGGGGAGCTGTTTTTT
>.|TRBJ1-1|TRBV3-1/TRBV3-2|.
CASSQAYRENTEAFF
TGTGCCAGCAGCCAAGCATACCGGGAGAACACTGAAGCTTTCTTT
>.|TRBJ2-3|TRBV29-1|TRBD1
CSAQGAGDTQYF
TGCAGCGCACAGGGGGCGGGGGATACGCAGTATTTT
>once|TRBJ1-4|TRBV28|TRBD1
CASGRLPGQILF
TGTGCCAGCGGCCGCCTGCCGGGACAGATTCTTTTT